This passage covers 16 T cell receptor beta chains from one sample sequenced in a study of chemoradiotherapy in HPV16-positive cancers. Data came from immunoSEQ multiplex PCR; TCRdb stores just in-frame clones and leaves some out. This sample has around 1,400 clones, with roughly 79% found just once. The sequencing here drew on tumor tissue, taken from a patient who underwent chemoradiotherapy. Receptor source: a human donor with HPV-associated anogenital cancer.

The J gene is TRBJ2-7, the V gene TRBV5-1; D gene uncertain. Germline values: CDR1 SGHRS, CDR2 YFSETQ. There are 14 residues in the CDR3. V was shortened by 0 bases and J by 2 bases, with 9 bases between the two germline ends. Written as DNA, the CDR3 is TGCGCCAGCAGCTTGGTGGTCCAGCCCTACGAGCAGTACTTC. Translating gives CASSLVVQPYEQYF. The full variable domain, in which reference TRBV5-1 and TRBJ2-7 provide the parts outside the CDR3, is KAGVTQTPRYLIKTRGQQVTLSCSPISGHRSVSWYQQTPGQGLQFLFEYFSETQRNKGNFPGRFSGRQFSNSRSEMNVSTLELGDSALYLCASSLVVQPYEQYFGPGTRLTVT.

V is TRBV9 and J is TRBJ2-2, with 12 bases that match TRBD2. V trimming: 3 bases; J trimming: 8 bases; junction bases outside the gene matches: 5. The CDR3 is 15 amino acids. Germline V gene sequence: CDR1 SGDLS, CDR2 YYNGEE. The CDR3 nucleotides are TGTGCCAGCAGCGGCATGACTAGCGGGAGTGGGGAGCTGTTTTTT. It specifies CASSGMTSGSGELFF.

The rearrangement joins TRBV19 to TRBJ1-3; D ambiguous. Germline CDR1 is LNHDA and CDR2 is SQIVND (reference sequence). Trimming shortened V by 3 bases and J by 0 bases, and 6 bases separated the two germline ends. This CDR3 comprises 14 residues. The CDR3 coding sequence is TGTGCCAGTAGTATCCGTCTCTCTGGAAACACCATATATTTT. Amino acids: CASSIRLSGNTIYF.

This sequence joins TRBV11-2 and TRBJ1-2; D perhaps matches TRBD1 (6 bases). Trimming took off 0 bases at V and 7 bases at J, with 15 bases between the two ends. The CDR3 extends over 15 amino acids. The germline CDR1 and CDR2 sequences are SGHAT and FQNNGV. The CDR3 DNA reads TGTGCCAGCAGCTTAGAGGGGAGGGGGGTCGGTGGCTACACCTTC. This gives the protein CASSLEGRGVGGYTF.

V is TRBV28 and J is TRBJ1-2; 8 positions agree with TRBD1. Trimming removed 4 bases from V and 6 bases from J; junction bases left unmatched: 10. CDR3 length: 15 amino acids. Germline V gene data show CDR1 as MDHEN and CDR2 as SYDVKM. The CDR3 nucleotides are TGTGCCAGCAGTTCAGAACGGACAGGGAAGGATGGCTACACCTTC. Amino acids: CASSSERTGKDGYTF.

The chain recombines TRBV7-8 with TRBJ2-7, with D unresolved. This CDR3 is 15 amino acids long. CDR1 is SGHVS and CDR2 is FQNEAQ in the germline V gene. The V end was cut by 1 base, the J end by 5 bases, with 15 bases between. The CDR3 DNA follows: TGTGCCAGCAGCTTAGGTCAAGCGAAGGTCGACGAGCAGTACTTC. As protein: CASSLGQAKVDEQYF.

This clone appeared a few times. The V call is TRBV5-1, the J call TRBJ2-7, with no clear D. This CDR3 comprises 13 residues. The germline gives CDR1 SGHRS, CDR2 YFSETQ. V lost 3 bases and J 4 bases, leaving 11 bases between the germline ends. CDR3 bases: TGCGCCAGCAGCTGGGATAAGAGTTACGAGCAGTACTTC. Residues: CASSWDKSYEQYF. The entire variable domain, with the rest obtained from reference TRBV5-1 and TRBJ2-7, is as follows: KAGVTQTPRYLIKTRGQQVTLSCSPISGHRSVSWYQQTPGQGLQFLFEYFSETQRNKGNFPGRFSGRQFSNSRSEMNVSTLELGDSALYLCASSWDKSYEQYFGPGTRLTVT.

This clone has just one count. The chain couples TRBV13 to TRBJ2-1, with D maybe TRBD1 (5 bases). V was shortened by 2 bases and J by 4 bases, with 18 bases between the two germline ends. The germline V gene has CDR1 PRHDT and CDR2 FYEKMQ (reference sequence). The CDR3 has 17 amino acids. CDR3 bases: TGTGCCAGCAGCTTATCCTTTAGGGGCAGCGCATACAATGAGCAGTTCTTC. Encoded protein: CASSLSFRGSAYNEQFF. Using reference TRBV13 and TRBJ2-1 for the parts outside the CDR3, the full variable domain is AAGVIQSPRHLIKEKRETATLKCYPIPRHDTVYWYQQGPGQDPQFLISFYEKMQSDKGSIPDRFSAQQFSDYHSELNMSSLELGDSALYFCASSLSFRGSAYNEQFFGPGTRLTVL.

CDR3 coding DNA: TGTGCCAGCAGCTTAAGCGCCCCAGGTCCGAATGAAAAACTGTTTTTT. The encoded protein is CASSLSAPGPNEKLFF. The chain employs TRBV7-2 and TRBJ1-4; D unclear. V lost 2 bases and J 5 bases, leaving 15 bases between the germline ends. The germline V gene has CDR1 SGHTA and CDR2 FQGNSA. The CDR3 sequence is 16 residues long.

The CDR3 reads CASSIVRTTEAFF. The CDR3 nucleotides read TGTGCCAGTAGTATAGTAAGGACCACTGAAGCTTTCTTT. The genes are TRBV19 and TRBJ1-1; D gene ambiguous. CDR3 length: 13 amino acids. Trimming stripped 1 base from V and 4 bases from J, with 7 bases between. The germline gives CDR1 LNHDA, CDR2 SQIVND (reference sequence).

This chain links TRBV4-2 with TRBJ1-2, with D possibly being TRBD1 (6 bases). V lost 0 bases and J 8 bases, leaving 19 bases between the germline ends. The CDR3 covers 16 residues. CDR1 is LGHNA and CDR2 is YNFKEQ in the germline V gene. The CDR3 nucleotides are TGTGCCAGCAGCCAAGACAGGGGTTACGCTTATAAGGGCTACACCTTC. Protein sequence: CASSQDRGYAYKGYTF.

The rearrangement joins TRBV6-5 to TRBJ1-1; D remains unclear. This CDR3 has 14 amino acids. From germline, CDR1 is MNHEY and CDR2 SVGAGI. V lost 0 bases and J lost 10, with 15 bases in between. CDR3 in amino acids: CASSYSGFQNSAFF. The CDR3 nucleotides read TGTGCCAGCAGTTACTCGGGATTTCAGAATTCAGCTTTCTTT.

The V gene is TRBV7-2, the J gene TRBJ2-3; tentative D call: TRBD2 (6 bases). The V and J ends lost 5 bases and 6 bases respectively, with 12 bases between them. The CDR3 runs to 13 residues. CDR1 is SGHTA and CDR2 is FQGNSA in the germline V gene. This chain's CDR3 is CASSMPGRDTQYF. The CDR3 DNA sequence: TGTGCCAGCAGCATGCCGGGGAGGGATACGCAGTATTTT.

The chain is built from TRBV18 and TRBJ1-2; D is possibly TRBD1 (5 bases). V was pared by 3 bases and J by 6 bases, with 20 bases between. This CDR3 is built from 16 residues. Germline V lookup: CDR1 KGHSH, CDR2 LQKENI. CDR3 sequence: CASSPREMGGKDGYTF. The CDR3 region has the DNA TGTGCCAGCTCACCCCGGGAAATGGGGGGTAAAGATGGCTACACCTTC.

The V call is TRBV11-3, the J call TRBJ1-6; TRBD1 agrees at 7 bases. Germline assignment: CDR1 SGHNT and CDR2 YENEEA. Trimming took 4 bases from V and 9 from J; bases not matched to a gene: 15. The length of the CDR3 is 17 residues. The DNA of the CDR3 is TGTGCCAGCAGCTCCATGGGGTTGGGGACAGTGACTTCACCCCTCCACTTT. Protein product: CASSSMGLGTVTSPLHF. Based on the CDR3 plus reference TRBV11-3 and TRBJ1-6, the full variable domain is EAGVVQSPRYKIIEKKQPVAFWCNPISGHNTLYWYLQNLGQGPELLIRYENEEAVDDSQLPKDRFSAERLKGVDSTLKIQPAELGDSAVYLCASSSMGLGTVTSPLHFGNGTRLTVT.

The chain employs TRBV27 and TRBJ1-1; TRBD1 aligns across 7 bases. The CDR3 is 11 residues long. CDR1 and CDR2 (germline): MNHEY, SMNVEV (reference sequence). V lost 6 bases, J lost 7 bases, and 2 bases stayed unmatched. The CDR3 sequence: CASRRQGEAFF. The CDR3 nucleotides read TGTGCCAGCAGACGACAGGGTGAAGCTTTCTTT.